This T cell receptor beta chain was profiled in a study of blood T cell repertoires in COVID-19. About the study: PBMCs, B-cell-depleted T cells, or T cells were the source of the cDNA or gDNA that made up the material.

As processed by the authors: Amplified reference gene primers provided the basis for estimating nucleated cell counts. Only in-frame clones appear in the TCRdb table, and some are missing; sequencing was by immunoSEQ multiplex PCR. V and J calls and clone size are given by that table; D and trimming were obtained from the DNA. The sample has 250,000 to 350,000 clones, approximately 91% seen once; the top ten hold roughly 10%. This CDR3 spans 16 amino acids. The V end was cut by 0 bases, the J end by 9 bases, with 18 bases between. The V gene's germline CDR1 is SGHTA and CDR2 FQGTGA. What was sequenced was peripheral blood. The sequence was collected from a woman aged 25 to 39 with COVID-19, enrolled during active disease. The chain uses TRBV7-3 and TRBJ2-1, with a weak D call TRBD1 (7 bases). CDR3 residues: CASSLTAGRAGGEQFF. CDR3 coding DNA: TGTGCCAGCAGCTTAACGGCGGGAAGAGCAGGGGGTGAGCAGTTCTTC.